This record covers a single TCR beta chain. The antigen is not known. This CDR3 has 14 amino acids. Between the trimmed V and J ends, which lost 0 bases and 4 bases, there was a span of 8 bases. Per germline, CDR1 SGDLS and CDR2 YYNGEE. The sample originates from a study of T cell repertoires in cytomegalovirus infection. Turning to the study itself: Newly reported HLA-C-restricted and thoroughly characterized HLA-B-restricted CMV epitopes were employed. The public TCR beta signatures pointed to both CMV infection and matching HLA type.

Study-level results: Predominance within the ex vivo response was attributable to HLA-C-restricted CMV-specific TCR beta clonotypes.

TCRdb reprocessed the reads with MiXCR, giving one entry per CDR3 protein. The profile shows 650,000 to 900,000 distinct CDR3 sequences, just under 30% of them singletons. This chain uses TRBV9 with TRBJ1-3; D not certain. The receptor was derived from a human donor in good health (CMV status not recorded). Some clones in this sample may be carry-over from other donors' samples. The sequenced sample was cultured CD8+ T cells from PBMCs, obtained from culture after CMV antigen stimulation. CDR3 in DNA: TGTGCCAGCAGCGTAGTCAGCTCCGGAAACACCATATATTTT. Protein product: CASSVVSSGNTIYF.